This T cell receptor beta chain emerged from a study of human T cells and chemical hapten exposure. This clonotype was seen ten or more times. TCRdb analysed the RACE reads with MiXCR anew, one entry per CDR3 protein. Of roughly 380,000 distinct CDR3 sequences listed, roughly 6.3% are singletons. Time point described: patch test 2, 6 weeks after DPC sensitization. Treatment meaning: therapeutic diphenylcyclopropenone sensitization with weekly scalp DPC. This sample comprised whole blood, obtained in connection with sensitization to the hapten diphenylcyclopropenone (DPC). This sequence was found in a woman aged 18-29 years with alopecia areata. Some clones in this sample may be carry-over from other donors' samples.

The DNA of the CDR3 is TGTGCCAGCAGCTTACGAAGGCAGGCACTAACCTCTGGGGCCAACGTCCTGACTTTC. Protein sequence: CASSLRRQALTSGANVLTF. The genes are TRBV13 and TRBJ2-6; D is unresolved. Germline loops: CDR1 PRHDT, CDR2 FYEKMQ (reference sequence). The V end lost 2 bases, the J end lost 0 bases, and 17 bases lay between the germline ends. The CDR3 sequence is 19 residues long.